One sample yielded the 16 T cell receptor beta chains listed below, sequenced in a study of T cell repertoires in cytomegalovirus infection. Their specific antigens are unknown. Using its own MiXCR run on the reads, TCRdb lists one record per CDR3 protein. The table lists roughly 700,000 distinct CDR3 sequences, around a third of them singletons. The sample consisted of cultured PBMCs, taken from culture after CMV antigen stimulation. The source of these receptors is a human donor in good health (CMV status not recorded). Some clones in this sample may be carry-over from other donors' samples.

This clonotype was detected many times. The genes are TRBV7-2 and TRBJ2-2, with D perhaps matching TRBD1 or TRBD2 (5 bases each). V gave up 4 bases and J gave up 3 bases, with 21 bases separating them. CDR3 length: 18 residues. Germline-derived CDR1 and CDR2 are SGHTA and FQGNSA. CDR3 coding DNA: TGTGCCAGCAGCTCGTACCGTGGGACCGTCCGGGACACCGGGGAGCTGTTTTTT. This sequence encodes CASSSYRGTVRDTGELFF.

In this sample, this clonotype turned up once. The V and J genes are TRBV5-4 and TRBJ1-1; D might be TRBD1 (5 bases). Trimming took 4 bases from V and 1 from J, leaving 17 bases between them. The CDR3 covers 16 residues. Germline V gene data show CDR1 as SGHNT and CDR2 as YYREEE (reference sequence). The CDR3 loop is CASSPGPGRGNTEAFF. CDR3 sequence (DNA): TGTGCCAGCAGCCCGGGGCCAGGAAGGGGGAACACTGAAGCTTTCTTT.

The chain has TRBV27 and TRBJ2-7, with 11 bases fitting TRBD2. This CDR3 spans 17 amino acids. J was trimmed by 2 bases and V by 5 bases; bases with no gene match: 11. The V gene's germline CDR1 is MNHEY and CDR2 SMNVEV (reference sequence). CDR3 nucleotides: TGTGCCAGCAGTCCGGGCCCACTAGCGGGAGTCGCCTACGAGCAGTACTTC. Translation: CASSPGPLAGVAYEQYF.

The V call is TRBV7-9, the J call TRBJ2-1; TRBD2 might be the D (5 bases). This CDR3 region has 16 residues. The ends were cut back, 5 bases at V and 3 bases at J, with 17 bases in the middle. Germline CDR1 is SEHNR and CDR2 is FQNEAQ (reference sequence). In nucleotides, the CDR3 is TGTGCCAGCAGCGCGGGCCCGACAAGGGACTACAATGAGCAGTTCTTC. It yields the protein CASSAGPTRDYNEQFF. Variable domain in full (rest from reference TRBV7-9 and TRBJ2-1): DTGVSQNPRHKITKRGQNVTFRCDPISEHNRLYWYRQTLGQGPEFLTYFQNEAQLEKSRLLSDRFSAERPKGSFSTLEIQRTEQGDSAMYLCASSAGPTRDYNEQFFGPGTRLTVL.

This clonotype has only a few counts. The chain links TRBV5-5 to TRBJ2-7; D is undetermined. CDR3 length: 15 residues. Germline-derived CDR1 and CDR2 are SGHKS and YYEKEE (reference sequence). V lost 4 bases and J 3 bases, leaving 17 bases between the germline ends. CDR3 bases: TGTGCCAGCAGCCCCCTGGAACGAAATAACTACGAGCAGTACTTC. It translates to CASSPLERNNYEQYF.

V is TRBV7-8 and J is TRBJ2-5, with 7 bases fitting TRBD2. This CDR3 is 13 amino acids long. Germline lookup yields CDR1 SGHVS and CDR2 FQNEAQ. V dropped 7 bases and J dropped 4; count of bases not matched to a gene: 6. CDR3 DNA sequence: TGTGCCAGCACCTTGGGGGGGGGAGAGACCCAGTACTTC. Protein: CASTLGGGETQYF.

The J gene is TRBJ1-4, the V gene TRBV19, with D perhaps TRBD1 (5 bases). From germline, CDR1 is LNHDA and CDR2 SQIVND (reference sequence). This CDR3 region has 13 residues. V shed 5 bases and J shed 4 bases, with 8 bases lying between them. CDR3 loop: CASSWRGNEKLFF. The CDR3 region has the DNA TGTGCCAGTAGTTGGAGGGGTAATGAAAAACTGTTTTTT.

The chain recombines TRBV12-3 or TRBV12-4 with TRBJ1-1; 8 bases fit TRBD1. CDR3 length equals 15 residues. V was pared by 6 bases and J by 1 base, with 7 bases of the junction left unmatched. CDR3 in DNA: TGTGCCAGCAGGAGACAGGGGACTACGAACACTGAAGCTTTCTTT. Its protein product is CASRRQGTTNTEAFF.

On this clonotype itself: A read error may produce the germline difference seen at one junction end. This chain connects TRBV28 to TRBJ2-3; maybe TRBD1 (6 bases). The CDR3 is 14 amino acids. CDR1 and CDR2 (germline): MDHEN, SYDVKM. This chain's CDR3 is CTSDRPTRTDTQYF. In nucleotides, the CDR3 is TGTACCAGCGACAGGCCCACTCGCACAGATACGCAGTATTTT.

At least ten counts were recorded for this clonotype. The chain is built from TRBV7-2 and TRBJ2-5, with D maybe TRBD2 (6 bases). The CDR3 runs 14 residues. Germline lookup yields CDR1 SGHTA and CDR2 FQGNSA. V was shortened by 2 bases and J by 4 bases, with 11 bases between the two germline ends. The DNA for the CDR3 is TGTGCCAGCAGCTTATTTGGGGGGACAGAGACCCAGTACTTC. As protein: CASSLFGGTETQYF.

This clonotype was detected only a few times. V is TRBV6-2 or TRBV6-3 and J is TRBJ2-1; D remains unclear. V was clipped by 0 bases and J by 10 bases, with 13 bases between them. Germline CDR1 and CDR2: MNHEY and SVGEGT. The CDR3 runs 14 residues. CDR3 residues: CASSYSSGSVEQFF. In nucleotides, the CDR3 is TGTGCCAGCAGTTACTCCTCCGGCAGCGTAGAGCAGTTCTTC.

This clonotype was picked up a small number of times. The rearrangement links TRBV7-6 to TRBJ2-7; 10 positions match TRBD2. Per the germline V gene, CDR1 is SGHVS and CDR2 is FNYEAQ. CDR3 length: 17 residues. The ends lost 7 bases at V and 2 bases at J; junction bases unmatched: 14. CDR3 loop: CASTHAGSGRFTYEQYF. The CDR3 DNA reads as TGTGCCAGCACCCACGCCGGTAGCGGGAGGTTTACCTACGAGCAGTACTTC.

This clonotype was recorded at least ten times. The gene calls are TRBV12-3 or TRBV12-4 and TRBJ2-1; D gene ambiguous. V lost 4 bases, J lost 16 bases, and 14 bases lay in between. The CDR3 totals 11 residues. In DNA, the CDR3 is TGTGCCAGCAGTTCAACTCGCGGTCCTTTCTTC. As protein: CASSSTRGPFF.

This clonotype appeared a few times. The chain joins TRBV20-1 to TRBJ2-3; TRBD2 aligns across 8 bases. V trimming: 0 bases; J trimming: 4 bases; junction bases outside the gene matches: 6. Germline V gene lookup returns CDR1 DFQATT and CDR2 SNEGSKA (reference sequence). This CDR3 is 15 amino acids long. CDR3 coding DNA: TGCAGTGCTAGAGACCCTCGGACTAGCCCAGATACGCAGTATTTT. It specifies CSARDPRTSPDTQYF.

This clonotype was seen only a few times. The chain recombines TRBV12-3 or TRBV12-4 with TRBJ1-4; D uncertain. The V end lost 4 bases, the J end lost 0 bases, and 18 bases lay between the germline ends. This CDR3 spans 18 amino acids. The DNA of the CDR3 is TGTGCCAGCAGTTCCCCGACTTCCCCACATTCAACTAATGAAAAACTGTTTTTT. Translating it yields CASSSPTSPHSTNEKLFF.

V is TRBV20-1 and J is TRBJ1-4; D uncertain. Per the germline V gene, CDR1 is DFQATT and CDR2 is SNEGSKA (reference sequence). The CDR3 runs 14 residues. The V end lost 0 bases, the J end lost 8 bases, and 13 bases lay between the germline ends. Written as DNA, the CDR3 is TGCAGTGCTAGAGATCCGGCAGGCGGGGAAAAACTGTTTTTT. Its protein is CSARDPAGGEKLFF.